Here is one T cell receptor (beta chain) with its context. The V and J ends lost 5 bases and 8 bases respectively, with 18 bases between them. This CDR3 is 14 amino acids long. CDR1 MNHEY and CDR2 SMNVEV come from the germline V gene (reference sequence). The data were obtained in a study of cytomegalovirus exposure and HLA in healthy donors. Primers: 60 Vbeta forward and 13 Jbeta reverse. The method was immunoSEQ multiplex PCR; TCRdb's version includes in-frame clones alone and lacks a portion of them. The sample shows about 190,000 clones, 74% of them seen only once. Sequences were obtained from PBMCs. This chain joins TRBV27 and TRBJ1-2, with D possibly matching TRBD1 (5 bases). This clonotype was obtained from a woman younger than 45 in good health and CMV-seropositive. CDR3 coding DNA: TGTGCCAGCAGTCCGCTCGGGGGGTTGGGAGGCTACACCTTC. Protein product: CASSPLGGLGGYTF.